This TCR beta chain was identified in a study of patients and donors after allogeneic stem cell transplantation. This clonotype turned up a few times. Germline lookup yields CDR1 LGHDT and CDR2 YNNKEL (reference sequence). The CDR3 is made up of 15 amino acids. Trimming removed 1 base at V and 0 bases at J, with 9 bases between. Using its own MiXCR run on the RT-PCR reads, TCRdb lists one record per CDR3 protein. The table records about a million distinct CDR3 sequences, roughly 18% of them present only once. The clonotype was recovered from a human donor who was either an allogeneic HSCT recipient or a stem cell or donor lymphocyte infusion donor (not recorded which). It is not recorded whose cells these are; they may come from a transplant donor. Sequencing was carried out using blood, either unsorted or a sorted T cell fraction (not recorded which). V usage is TRBV3-1 and J usage is TRBJ1-1; D is unclear. Here the CDR3 DNA reads TGTGCCAGCAGCCAAGTAGGAGGGTTGAACACTGAAGCTTTCTTT. Its translation is CASSQVGGLNTEAFF.